These 11 T cell receptor beta chains came from one sample sequenced in a study of blood T cell repertoires in COVID-19. The repertoire was sequenced with immunoSEQ multiplex PCR; TCRdb's copy has only in-frame clones and lacks some. Among around 30,000 clones, roughly 90% were seen once, and the ten largest hold approximately 0.55%. The sample taken for sequencing was peripheral blood. The receptors here all came from a woman aged 40 to 55 with active or convalescent COVID-19.

The V and J genes are TRBV6-5 and TRBJ1-5; TRBD1 might be the D (6 bases). The V and J ends lost 6 bases and 5 bases respectively, with 14 bases between them. Germline V gives CDR1 MNHEY, CDR2 SVGAGI. The CDR3 is 14 amino acids. The CDR3 spells CASSLGTKYQPQHF. As DNA, the CDR3 is TGTGCCAGCAGCCTAGGGACAAAATATCAGCCCCAGCATTTT.

This chain connects TRBV28 to TRBJ1-5; TRBD1 might be the D (5 bases). V lost 5 bases and J lost 7, with 18 bases in between. This CDR3 is 15 amino acids long. Germline-derived CDR1 and CDR2 are MDHEN and SYDVKM. As DNA, the CDR3 is TGTGCCAGCAGTAGTTCGTCGGGGGGTTGGCAGCCCCAGCATTTT. Protein product: CASSSSSGGWQPQHF.

There are a few counts of this clone. This chain connects TRBV5-4 to TRBJ2-5, with 7 bases aligning to TRBD2. Germline V CDR1 and CDR2: SGHNT, YYREEE (reference sequence). The junction had 7 bases not matched to a gene; V was cut back by 0 bases and J by 5 bases. The CDR3 is 15 residues long. The CDR3 is CASSLEGGYRETQYF. DNA of the CDR3: TGTGCCAGCAGCTTGGAGGGAGGGTACCGTGAGACCCAGTACTTC.

This clone was detected once. The CDR3 coding sequence is TGTGCCAGCGGCTCCGGACTAACCGGGGAGCTGTTTTTT. Translating it yields CASGSGLTGELFF. The V call is TRBV12-3 or TRBV12-4, the J call TRBJ2-2, with D possibly being TRBD2 (6 bases). Trimming took 8 bases from V and 5 from J, leaving 12 bases between them. This CDR3 has 13 residues.

The chain joins TRBV9 to TRBJ2-4, with D maybe TRBD1 (6 bases). Germline V lookup: CDR1 SGDLS, CDR2 YYNGEE. The CDR3 contains 14 residues. V lost 0 bases and J 6 bases, leaving 10 bases between the germline ends. The CDR3 DNA sequence: TGTGCCAGCAGCGTAGGTGGGGGCGGAAACATTCAGTACTTC. This translates into CASSVGGGGNIQYF.

The chain is built from TRBV19 and TRBJ1-2; 8 bases fit TRBD1. The V gene's germline CDR1 is LNHDA and CDR2 SQIVND (reference sequence). V lost 1 base and J lost 6; bases outside the gene matches: 4. CDR3 length: 14 amino acids. CDR3 in amino acids: CASSIAGRGHGYTF. DNA of the CDR3: TGTGCCAGTAGTATAGCAGGCAGGGGGCATGGCTACACCTTC.

The V call is TRBV4-3, the J call TRBJ1-2, with 7 bases fitting TRBD1. CDR3 length: 15 residues. J gave up 7 bases and V 4 bases, and 12 bases lay outside the gene matches. CDR1 is LGHNA and CDR2 is YSLEER in the germline V gene. CDR3 sequence (DNA): TGCGCCAGCAGCCCCCCGGATAGGGGGCTATTTGGCTACACCTTC. This codes for CASSPPDRGLFGYTF.

The chain couples TRBV9 to TRBJ2-5; 7 bases are shared with TRBD2. The CDR3 covers 14 residues. J gave up 5 bases and V 4 bases, and 8 bases lay outside the gene matches. Germline V gives CDR1 SGDLS, CDR2 YYNGEE. The CDR3 nucleotides read TGTGCCAGCAGCCAAGAGGGAGGGCGGGAGACCCAGTACTTC. It yields the protein CASSQEGGRETQYF.

The CDR3 sequence is CASSQEGQGYDEQFF. Written as DNA, the CDR3 is TGTGCCAGCAGCCAAGAGGGGCAGGGTTACGATGAGCAGTTCTTC. The chain recombines TRBV4-2 with TRBJ2-1, with a weak D call TRBD1 (5 bases). V was trimmed by 0 bases and J by 8 bases, leaving 14 bases between them. The CDR3 consists of 15 residues. CDR1 is LGHNA and CDR2 is YNFKEQ in the germline V gene.

The chain is built from TRBV6-1 and TRBJ2-5, with 15 nucleotides matching TRBD2. Germline trimming cut 3 bases from V and 5 bases from J; bases unmatched to any gene: 10. From germline, CDR1 is MNHNS and CDR2 SASEGT. The CDR3 is made up of 18 amino acids. CDR3 DNA sequence: TGTGCCAGCAGTGAGCGCGGACTAGCGGGGGGGCGGAGGGAGACCCAGTACTTC. This codes for CASSERGLAGGRRETQYF.

The genes are TRBV19 and TRBJ2-7; no firm D call. V lost 1 base and J lost 3, with 7 bases in between. This CDR3 is built from 13 residues. Germline V gives CDR1 LNHDA, CDR2 SQIVND (reference sequence). The CDR3 loop reads CASSIVPSYEQYF. As DNA, the CDR3 is TGTGCCAGTAGTATAGTGCCCAGCTACGAGCAGTACTTC. Full variable domain (rest looked up from reference TRBV19 and TRBJ2-7): DGGITQSPKYLFRKEGQNVTLSCEQNLNHDAMYWYRQDPGQGLRLIYYSQIVNDFQKGDIAEGYSVSREKKESFPLTVTSAQKNPTAFYLCASSIVPSYEQYFGPGTRLTVT.